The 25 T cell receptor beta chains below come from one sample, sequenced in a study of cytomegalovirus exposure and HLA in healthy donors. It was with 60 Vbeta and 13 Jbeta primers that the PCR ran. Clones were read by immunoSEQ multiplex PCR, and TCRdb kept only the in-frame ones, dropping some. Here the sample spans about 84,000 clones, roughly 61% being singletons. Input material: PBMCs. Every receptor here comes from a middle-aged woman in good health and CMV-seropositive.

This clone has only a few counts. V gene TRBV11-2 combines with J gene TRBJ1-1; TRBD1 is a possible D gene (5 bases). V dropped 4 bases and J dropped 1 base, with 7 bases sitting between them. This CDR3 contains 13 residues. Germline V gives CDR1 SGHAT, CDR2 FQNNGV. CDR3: CASSSQGNTEAFF. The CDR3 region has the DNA TGTGCCAGCAGCTCCCAGGGGAACACTGAAGCTTTCTTT.

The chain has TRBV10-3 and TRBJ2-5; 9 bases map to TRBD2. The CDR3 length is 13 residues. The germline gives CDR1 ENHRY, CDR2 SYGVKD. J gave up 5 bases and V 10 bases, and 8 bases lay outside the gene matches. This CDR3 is CATNIAGVETQYF. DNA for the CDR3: TGTGCCACCAACATAGCGGGAGTGGAGACCCAGTACTTC.

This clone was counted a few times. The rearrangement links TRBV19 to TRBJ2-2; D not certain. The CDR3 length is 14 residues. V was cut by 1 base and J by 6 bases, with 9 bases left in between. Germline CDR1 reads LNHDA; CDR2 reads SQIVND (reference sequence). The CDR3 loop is CASSIVERAGELFF. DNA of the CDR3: TGTGCCAGTAGTATAGTGGAGCGCGCCGGGGAGCTGTTTTTT.

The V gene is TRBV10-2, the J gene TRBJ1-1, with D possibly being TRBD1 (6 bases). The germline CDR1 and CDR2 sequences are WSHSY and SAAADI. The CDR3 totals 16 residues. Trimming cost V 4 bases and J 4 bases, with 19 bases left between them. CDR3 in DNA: TGCGCCAGCAGTGGGTTGACAGGCCAGGACACCACTGAAGCTTTCTTT. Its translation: CASSGLTGQDTTEAFF.

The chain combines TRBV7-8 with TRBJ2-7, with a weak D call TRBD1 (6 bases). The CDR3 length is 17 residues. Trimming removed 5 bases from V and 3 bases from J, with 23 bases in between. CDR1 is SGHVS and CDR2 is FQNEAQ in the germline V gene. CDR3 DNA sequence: TGTGCCAGCAGCCTCGAGGACAGCCCCGAATCCCTCTACGAGCAGTACTTC. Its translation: CASSLEDSPESLYEQYF.

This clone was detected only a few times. The CDR3 nucleotides are TGTGCCAGCAGTTTATTTTCGAACCGGGATAGCAATCAGCCCCAGCATTTT. As protein: CASSLFSNRDSNQPQHF. The J gene is TRBJ1-5, the V gene TRBV27, with D unclear. The CDR3 extends over 17 amino acids. Trimming left V 1 base short and J 0 bases short, with 13 bases between. CDR1 is MNHEY and CDR2 is SMNVEV in the germline V gene (reference sequence).

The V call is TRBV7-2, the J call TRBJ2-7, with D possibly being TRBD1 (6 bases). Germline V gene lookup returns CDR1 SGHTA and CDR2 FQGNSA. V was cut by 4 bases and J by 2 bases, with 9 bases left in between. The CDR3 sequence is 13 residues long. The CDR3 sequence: CASSWGPTYEQYF. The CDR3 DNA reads TGTGCCAGCAGCTGGGGGCCCACCTACGAGCAGTACTTC.

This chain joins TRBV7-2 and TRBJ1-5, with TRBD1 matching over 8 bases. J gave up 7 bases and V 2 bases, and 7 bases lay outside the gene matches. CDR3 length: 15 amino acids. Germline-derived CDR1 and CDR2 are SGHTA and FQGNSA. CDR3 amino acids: CASSLWQGARQPQHF. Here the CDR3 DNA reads TGTGCCAGCAGCTTATGGCAGGGGGCAAGGCAGCCCCAGCATTTT.

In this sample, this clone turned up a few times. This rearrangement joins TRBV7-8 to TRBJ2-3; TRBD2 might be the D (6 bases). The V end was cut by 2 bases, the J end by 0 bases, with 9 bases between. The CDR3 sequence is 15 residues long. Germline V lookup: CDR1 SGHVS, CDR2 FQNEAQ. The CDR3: CASSLILASTDTQYF. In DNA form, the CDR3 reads TGTGCCAGCAGCTTAATCCTAGCGAGCACAGATACGCAGTATTTT.

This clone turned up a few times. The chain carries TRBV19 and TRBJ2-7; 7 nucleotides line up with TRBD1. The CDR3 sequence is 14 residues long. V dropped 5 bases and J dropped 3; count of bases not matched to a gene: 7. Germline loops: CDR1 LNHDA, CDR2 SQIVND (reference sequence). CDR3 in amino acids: CASSSRGRDYEQYF. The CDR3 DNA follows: TGTGCCAGTAGTTCCAGGGGGAGAGACTACGAGCAGTACTTC.

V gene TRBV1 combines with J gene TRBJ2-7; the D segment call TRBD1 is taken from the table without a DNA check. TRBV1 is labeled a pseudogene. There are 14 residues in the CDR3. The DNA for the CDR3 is TGCACCAGCCCGACAGGGGGCGCGGGTGAAGAGCAGTACTTC. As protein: CTSPTGGAGEEQYF.

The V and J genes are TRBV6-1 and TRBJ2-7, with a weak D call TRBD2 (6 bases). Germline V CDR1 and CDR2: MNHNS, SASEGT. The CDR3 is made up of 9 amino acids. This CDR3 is CARLWTTVV. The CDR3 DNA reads TGTGCCAGACTTTGGACTACGGTAGTC.

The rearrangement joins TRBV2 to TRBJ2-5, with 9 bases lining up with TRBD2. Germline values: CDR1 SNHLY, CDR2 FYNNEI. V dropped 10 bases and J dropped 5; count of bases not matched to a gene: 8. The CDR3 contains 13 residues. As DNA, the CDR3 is TGTGCCATCGAAGGGACTAGCCAGGAGACCCAGTACTTC. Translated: CAIEGTSQETQYF.

CDR3 region: CASSSGEVPNEKLFF. The CDR3 nucleotides are TGTGCCAGCAGTTCGGGGGAGGTCCCGAATGAAAAACTGTTTTTT. The chain has TRBV2 and TRBJ1-4; D may be TRBD1 (5 bases). The length of the CDR3 is 15 residues. Trimming cost V 5 bases and J 5 bases, with 15 bases left between them. Germline V lookup: CDR1 SNHLY, CDR2 FYNNEI.

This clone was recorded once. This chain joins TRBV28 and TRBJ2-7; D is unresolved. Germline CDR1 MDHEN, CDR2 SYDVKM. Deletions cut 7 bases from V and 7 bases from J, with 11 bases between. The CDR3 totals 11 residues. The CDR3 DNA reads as TGTGCCAGCACATCCAACTGGGAGCAGTACTTC. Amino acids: CASTSNWEQYF.

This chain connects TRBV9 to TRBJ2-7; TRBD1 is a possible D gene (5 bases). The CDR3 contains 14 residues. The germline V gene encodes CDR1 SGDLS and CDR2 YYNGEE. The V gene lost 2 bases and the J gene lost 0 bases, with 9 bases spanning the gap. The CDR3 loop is CASSVVDSSYEQYF. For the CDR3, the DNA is TGTGCCAGCAGCGTCGTCGACAGCTCCTACGAGCAGTACTTC.

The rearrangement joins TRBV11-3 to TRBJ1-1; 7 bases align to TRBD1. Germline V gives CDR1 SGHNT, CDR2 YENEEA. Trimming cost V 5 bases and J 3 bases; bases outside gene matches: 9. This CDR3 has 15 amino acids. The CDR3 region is CASSHTTGLDTEAFF. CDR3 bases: TGTGCCAGCAGCCATACGACAGGGTTGGACACTGAAGCTTTCTTT.

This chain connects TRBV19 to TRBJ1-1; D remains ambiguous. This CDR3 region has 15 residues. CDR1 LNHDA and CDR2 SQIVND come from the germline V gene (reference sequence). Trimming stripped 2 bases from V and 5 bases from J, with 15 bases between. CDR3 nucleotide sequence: TGTGCCAGTAGTATACGGGAATTGGGCGGGACTGAAGCTTTCTTT. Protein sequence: CASSIRELGGTEAFF.

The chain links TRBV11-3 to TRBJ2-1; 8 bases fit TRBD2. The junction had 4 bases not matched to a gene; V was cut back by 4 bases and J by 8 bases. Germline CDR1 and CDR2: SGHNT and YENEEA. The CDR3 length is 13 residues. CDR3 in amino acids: CASSSGGGYEQFF. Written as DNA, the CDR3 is TGTGCCAGCAGCTCAGGCGGGGGGTATGAGCAGTTCTTC. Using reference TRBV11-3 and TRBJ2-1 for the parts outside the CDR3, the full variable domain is EAGVVQSPRYKIIEKKQPVAFWCNPISGHNTLYWYLQNLGQGPELLIRYENEEAVDDSQLPKDRFSAERLKGVDSTLKIQPAELGDSAVYLCASSSGGGYEQFFGPGTRLTVL.

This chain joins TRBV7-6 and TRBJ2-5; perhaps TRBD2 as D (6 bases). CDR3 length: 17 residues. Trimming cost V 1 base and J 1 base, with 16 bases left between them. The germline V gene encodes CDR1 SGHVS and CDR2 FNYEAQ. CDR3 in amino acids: CASSLGPVVAVQETQYF. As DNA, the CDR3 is TGTGCCAGCAGCTTAGGCCCTGTGGTAGCGGTCCAAGAGACCCAGTACTTC.

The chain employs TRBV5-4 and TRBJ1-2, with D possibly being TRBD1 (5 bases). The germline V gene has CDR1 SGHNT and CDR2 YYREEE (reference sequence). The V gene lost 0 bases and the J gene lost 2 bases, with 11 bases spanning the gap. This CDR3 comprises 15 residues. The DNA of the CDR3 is TGTGCCAGCAGCTTGGGCAGGGCAAAAAACTATGGCTACACCTTC. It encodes CASSLGRAKNYGYTF. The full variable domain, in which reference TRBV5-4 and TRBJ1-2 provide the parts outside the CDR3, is ETGVTQSPTHLIKTRGQQVTLRCSSQSGHNTVSWYQQALGQGPQFIFQYYREEENGRGNFPPRFSGLQFPNYSSELNVNALELDDSALYLCASSLGRAKNYGYTFGSGTRLTVV.

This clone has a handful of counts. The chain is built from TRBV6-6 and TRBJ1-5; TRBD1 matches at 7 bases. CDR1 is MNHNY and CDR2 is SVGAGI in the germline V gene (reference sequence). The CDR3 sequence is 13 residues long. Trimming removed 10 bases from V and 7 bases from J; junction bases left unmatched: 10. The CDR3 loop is CATGDSLVQPQHF. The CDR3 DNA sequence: TGTGCCACCGGGGACAGTCTAGTACAGCCCCAGCATTTT.

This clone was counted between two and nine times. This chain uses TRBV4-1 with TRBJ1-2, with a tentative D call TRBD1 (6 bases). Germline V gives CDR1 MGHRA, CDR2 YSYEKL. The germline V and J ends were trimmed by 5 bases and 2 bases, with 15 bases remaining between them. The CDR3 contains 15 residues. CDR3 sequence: CASSSTGTLNYGYTF. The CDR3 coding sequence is TGCGCCAGCAGCAGTACAGGGACCCTCAACTATGGCTACACCTTC.

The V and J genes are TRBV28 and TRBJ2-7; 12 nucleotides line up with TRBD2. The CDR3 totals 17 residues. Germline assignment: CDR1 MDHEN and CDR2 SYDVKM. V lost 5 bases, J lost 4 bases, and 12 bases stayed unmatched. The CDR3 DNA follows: TGTGCCAGCAGTCCGTCCTCGACTAGCGGGAGTTGGTACGAGCAGTACTTC. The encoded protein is CASSPSSTSGSWYEQYF.

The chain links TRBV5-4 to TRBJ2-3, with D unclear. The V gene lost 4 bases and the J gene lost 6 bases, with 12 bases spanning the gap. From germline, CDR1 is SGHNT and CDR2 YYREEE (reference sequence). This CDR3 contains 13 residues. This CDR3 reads CASSPPFEDTQYF. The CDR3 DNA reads TGTGCCAGCAGCCCCCCTTTCGAGGATACGCAGTATTTT.